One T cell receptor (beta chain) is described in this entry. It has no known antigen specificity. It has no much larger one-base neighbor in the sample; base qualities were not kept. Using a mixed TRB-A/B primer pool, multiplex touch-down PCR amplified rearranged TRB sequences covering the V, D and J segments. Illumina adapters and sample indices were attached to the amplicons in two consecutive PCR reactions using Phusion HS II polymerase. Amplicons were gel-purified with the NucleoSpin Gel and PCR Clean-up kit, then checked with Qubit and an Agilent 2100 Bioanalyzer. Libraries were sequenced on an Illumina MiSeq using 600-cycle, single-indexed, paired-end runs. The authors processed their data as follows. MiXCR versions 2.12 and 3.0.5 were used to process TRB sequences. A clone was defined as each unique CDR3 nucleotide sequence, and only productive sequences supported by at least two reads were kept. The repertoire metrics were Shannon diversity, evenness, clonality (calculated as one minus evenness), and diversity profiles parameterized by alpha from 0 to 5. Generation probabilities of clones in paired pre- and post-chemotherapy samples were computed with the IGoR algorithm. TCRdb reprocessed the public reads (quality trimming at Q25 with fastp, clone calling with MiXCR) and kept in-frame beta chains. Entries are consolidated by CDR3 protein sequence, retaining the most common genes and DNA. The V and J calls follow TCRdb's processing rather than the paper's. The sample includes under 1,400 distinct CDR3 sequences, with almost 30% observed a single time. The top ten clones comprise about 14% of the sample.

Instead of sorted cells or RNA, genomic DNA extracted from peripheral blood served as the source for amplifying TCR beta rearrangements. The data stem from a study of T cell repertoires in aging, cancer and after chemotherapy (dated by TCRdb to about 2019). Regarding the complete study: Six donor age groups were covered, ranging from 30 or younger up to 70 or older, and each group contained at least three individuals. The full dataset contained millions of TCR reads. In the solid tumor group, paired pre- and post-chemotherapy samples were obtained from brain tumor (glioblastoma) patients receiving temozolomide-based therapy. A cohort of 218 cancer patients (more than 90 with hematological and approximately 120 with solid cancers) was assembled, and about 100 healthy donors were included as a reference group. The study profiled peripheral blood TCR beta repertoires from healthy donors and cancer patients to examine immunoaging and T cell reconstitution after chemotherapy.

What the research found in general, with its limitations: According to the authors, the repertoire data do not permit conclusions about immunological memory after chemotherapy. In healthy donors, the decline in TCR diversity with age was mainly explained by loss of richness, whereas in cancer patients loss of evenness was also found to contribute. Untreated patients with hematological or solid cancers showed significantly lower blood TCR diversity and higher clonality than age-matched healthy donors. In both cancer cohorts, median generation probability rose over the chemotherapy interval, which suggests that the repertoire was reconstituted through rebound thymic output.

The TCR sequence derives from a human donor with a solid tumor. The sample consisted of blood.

Here the CDR3 is given as CASSQVGTVNTEAFF. At the DNA level, the sequence is TGCGCCAGCAGCCAAGTAGGGACGGTGAACACTGAAGCTTTCTTT. In this chain, TRBV4-1 is recombined with TRBJ1-1; the D region possibly corresponds to TRBD1 (5 bases align). The germline V gene gives CDR1 as MGHRA and CDR2 as YSYEKL. Trimming removed 1 base from V and 0 bases from J, leaving 9 bases between the germline ends. The CDR3 contains 15 residues, cysteine and phenylalanine counted. The read is trimmed to its CDR3 DNA, 45 bases read in frame from base 1.